This T cell receptor beta chain was observed in a study of blood T cell repertoires in COVID-19. About the research overall: Sites in the United States, Italy and Spain provided acute and convalescent COVID-19 samples.

Authors' methods: Using reference gene primer amplification, nucleated cell counts were estimated. The repertoire was sequenced with immunoSEQ multiplex PCR; TCRdb's copy has only in-frame clones and lacks some. Clonal size and the V and J genes are those of that table, whereas D and trimming came from the DNA. The sample consists of roughly 260,000 clones, about nine tenths of them appearing once. The CDR3 extends over 13 amino acids. The V segment lost 6 bases and the J segment 8 bases; nucleotides outside the gene matches: 9. CDR1 is MNHEY and CDR2 is SVGAGI in the germline V gene. Sequenced sample: peripheral blood. The chain recombines TRBV6-5 with TRBJ2-7; 8 bases line up with TRBD1. The clonotype originates from a man between 60 and 70 years old who had recovered from COVID-19. CDR3 sequence: CASSPQGVQKQYF. In DNA, the CDR3 is TGTGCCAGCAGCCCACAGGGGGTTCAGAAGCAGTACTTC.